The TCR beta chain described here comes from a study of blood T cell repertoires in COVID-19. Study in general: Spain, Italy and the United States supplied samples that represented acute and convalescent COVID-19.

The CDR3 is 12 residues long. The germline V and J ends were trimmed by 6 bases and 7 bases, with 12 bases remaining between them. Methods used by the authors: Amplification with reference gene primers provided the estimates of nucleated cell counts. Using immunoSEQ multiplex PCR, the repertoire was profiled, and TCRdb retains in-frame clones only, with some absent. V and J calls plus clone size are reproduced from that table; the DNA served to infer D and trimming. This table holds 250,000 to 350,000 clones, approximately 86% found once. The chain combines TRBV12-3 or TRBV12-4 with TRBJ2-5; D may be TRBD2 (6 bases). The specimen sequenced was peripheral blood. This sequence originates from a woman aged 45-59 years with active or convalescent COVID-19. CDR3 loop: CASSTTRATQYF. CDR3 nucleotides: TGTGCCAGCAGCACGACTAGAGCGACCCAGTACTTC.